The clone carrying this T cell receptor beta chain was detected only a few times. This CDR3 has 13 residues. The V segment lost 8 bases and the J segment 0 bases; nucleotides outside the gene matches: 6. The germline V gene has CDR1 GTSNPN and CDR2 SVGIG (reference sequence). The data stem from a study of PD-1 blockade in classical Hodgkin lymphoma. Only in-frame clones appear in the TCRdb table, and some are missing; sequencing was by immunoSEQ multiplex PCR. The repertoire includes 10,000 to 15,000 clones, just under 85% of them detected once, and more than 0.85% sits in the top ten. Time point meaning: cycle 4 day 1 (C4D1), after six to seven weeks of nivolumab. Following autologous stem cell transplantation, relapse occurred in every patient, and exposure to brentuximab vedotin varied. The authors purified CD4+ T cells from thawed PBMCs by magnetic negative selection.

This chain uses TRBV30 with TRBJ1-2, with 7 bases lining up with TRBD1. The sequencing used CD4+ T cells from blood, collected before the fourth cycle of nivolumab. This receptor was obtained from a human donor with classical Hodgkin lymphoma. CDR3 protein: CAAHRGANYGYTF. In nucleotides, the CDR3 is TGTGCCGCACACAGGGGAGCTAACTATGGCTACACCTTC.